These 8 T cell receptor beta chains originate from one sample sequenced in a study of blood T cell repertoires in COVID-19. Data came from immunoSEQ multiplex PCR; TCRdb stores just in-frame clones and leaves some out. The table records approximately 140,000 clones, around nine tenths of them present only once. What was sequenced was peripheral blood. These receptors came from a man in his forties or fifties with active or convalescent COVID-19.

This clone was observed once. The V call is TRBV27, the J call TRBJ1-1, with D possibly TRBD1 on 5 matching bases. Between the trimmed V and J ends, which lost 5 bases and 5 bases, there was a span of 18 bases. CDR1 and CDR2 (germline): MNHEY, SMNVEV (reference sequence). CDR3 length equals 15 residues. CDR3 residues: CASSPRRGGGTEAFF. CDR3 nucleotides: TGTGCCAGCAGTCCTAGGCGCGGGGGGGGGACTGAAGCTTTCTTT.

The chain employs TRBV5-1 and TRBJ2-4; 9 bases map to TRBD1. The CDR3 runs to 15 residues. Germline V gene sequence: CDR1 SGHRS, CDR2 YFSETQ. V trimming: 0 bases; J trimming: 5 bases; junction bases outside the gene matches: 3. The CDR3 sequence is CASSLGDRVENIQYF. DNA for the CDR3: TGCGCCAGCAGCTTGGGGGACAGGGTGGAAAACATTCAGTACTTC.

This clone has a single count. The chain has TRBV6-5 and TRBJ1-2; D is undetermined. The CDR3 spans 13 residues. Trimming cost V 5 bases and J 4 bases, with 11 bases left between them. CDR1 and CDR2 (germline): MNHEY, SVGAGI. The CDR3 region is CASSKATSYGYTF. CDR3 DNA: TGTGCCAGCAGTAAGGCGACAAGCTATGGCTACACCTTC.

The gene calls are TRBV12-3 or TRBV12-4 and TRBJ2-3, with unresolved D. CDR3 length: 13 amino acids. Trimming shortened V by 10 bases and J by 1 base, and 12 bases separated the two germline ends. The CDR3 DNA sequence: TGTGCCAATTCACCGCAGGGCACAGATACGCAGTATTTT. Translating it yields CANSPQGTDTQYF.

This clone came up once. This chain links TRBV4-1 with TRBJ1-4; no clear D gene. The V end lost 4 bases, the J end lost 4 bases, and 7 bases lay between the germline ends. The CDR3 has 13 amino acids. CDR1 and CDR2 from the germline V gene are MGHRA and YSYEKL. In nucleotides, the CDR3 is TGCGCCAGCAGCCCAGTCCTTAATGAAAAACTGTTTTTT. Its protein product is CASSPVLNEKLFF.

This chain connects TRBV6-5 to TRBJ2-5; 11 bases line up with TRBD1. Germline V gene sequence: CDR1 MNHEY, CDR2 SVGAGI. This CDR3 is 14 amino acids long. The junction had 7 bases not matched to a gene; V was cut back by 8 bases and J by 5 bases. CDR3 nucleotides: TGTGCCAGCGGGCGGACAGGGGGCGCGGAGACCCAGTACTTC. Translation gives CASGRTGGAETQYF.

The CDR3 nucleotides are TGTGCCAGCTCGGACCAGGGTCTGAACACTGAAGCTTTCTTT. Translating it yields CASSDQGLNTEAFF. This chain links TRBV18 with TRBJ1-1, with a weak D call TRBD1 (5 bases). This CDR3 is 14 amino acids long. Germline CDR1 is KGHSH and CDR2 is LQKENI. Trimming shortened V by 6 bases and J by 0 bases, and 11 bases separated the two germline ends.

The J gene is TRBJ2-7, the V gene TRBV6-2 or TRBV6-3, with D tentatively TRBD2 (5 bases). V dropped 5 bases and J dropped 6 bases, with 20 bases sitting between them. Per the germline V gene, CDR1 is MNHEY and CDR2 is SVGEGT. The CDR3 covers 15 residues. This CDR3 reads CASSPRRAIRGEQYF. The CDR3 nucleotides read TGTGCCAGCAGTCCCCGACGGGCAATACGGGGCGAGCAGTACTTC.